This TCR beta chain was obtained from a study of prognosis after radiotherapy for stage I lung cancer. This CDR3 is 16 amino acids long. CDR1 is MDHEN, CDR2 SYDVKM, per germline. V lost 2 bases and J lost 3, with 14 bases in between. With two-round multiplex PCR, TCR beta CDR3 sequences were amplified from genomic DNA. Gene-specific primers for each TRBV and TRBJ gene drove first-round PCR. TCRdb re-called the multiplex PCR reads through MiXCR, storing one row per CDR3 protein. This repertoire shows about 51,000 distinct CDR3 sequences, approximately 30% found once; its top ten account for about a tenth. This clonotype was seen repeatedly, ten times or more. Antigen unknown. Study-level findings and limits: When patients developed distant metastases, their Shannon entropy after stereotactic body radiation therapy was lower. Median unique TCR clone counts of about 9,200 versus 6,500 showed a fall after stereotactic body radiation therapy. There were reportedly differences in TRBV and TRBJ gene usage between patients with and without metastases.

The material sequenced was PBMCs, taken before or after stereotactic body radiation therapy (not recorded which). V usage is TRBV28 and J usage is TRBJ1-3, with D hard to call. This sequence originates from a donor aged 50 or older with non-small cell lung cancer. The CDR3 here is CASSLGRALGGNTIYF. In DNA form, the CDR3 reads TGTGCCAGCAGTTTAGGTCGGGCCCTGGGTGGAAACACCATATATTTT. The variable domain in full, with the rest retrieved from reference TRBV28 and TRBJ1-3, is DVKVTQSSRYLVKRTGEKVFLECVQDMDHENMFWYRQDPGLGLRLIYFSYDVKMKEKGDIPEGYSVSREKKERFSLILESASTNQTSMYLCASSLGRALGGNTIYFGEGSWLTVV.